The clone carrying this T cell receptor beta chain was found a few times. This table comes from immunoSEQ multiplex PCR, and its TCRdb copy is limited to in-frame clones, with some not included. Here the sample spans under 95,000 clones, about 90% being singletons. The sample originates from a study of blood T cell repertoires in COVID-19. At the level of the study: The cDNA or gDNA used as material had been derived from T cells, B-cell-depleted T cells, or PBMCs.

CDR1 is LNHDA, CDR2 SQIVND, per germline (reference sequence). The CDR3 extends over 13 amino acids. Trimming removed 6 bases from V and 6 bases from J; junction bases left unmatched: 7. The rearrangement uses TRBV19 and TRBJ1-1; 7 positions match TRBD1. The receptor was derived from a human donor with acute or convalescent COVID-19. The donor label of this sample is uncertain. The sequenced sample was peripheral blood. In nucleotides, the CDR3 is TGTGCCAGTAGCCCACAGGGGAGCCCTGAAGCTTTCTTT. Amino acid sequence: CASSPQGSPEAFF.